The 2 T cell receptor beta chains presented below share a single source sample, sequenced in a study of graft-versus-host responses after intestinal transplantation. Sequencing was performed with immunoSEQ multiplex PCR; in TCRdb, only in-frame clones are kept and a portion is missing. The top ten clones hold 0.2% to 0.25% of a sample with tens of thousands of clones, 85% to 95% of them seen once. No antigen has been assigned to these receptors. The source material was unstimulated CD8+ T cells sorted from spleen or lymph node cells, sampled before transplant. These receptors were collected from a human donor who was the organ donor for an intestinal transplant.

The V call is TRBV28, the J call TRBJ1-1; 8 positions agree with TRBD1. The CDR3 covers 13 residues. Trimming took 5 bases from V and 3 from J; bases not matched to a gene: 2. In germline, CDR1 is MDHEN, CDR2 SYDVKM. The CDR3 DNA sequence: TGTGCCAGCAGTCTACAGGGGGACACTGAAGCTTTCTTT. Encoded protein: CASSLQGDTEAFF.

This clone has just one count. The genes are TRBV30 and TRBJ2-2; D remains unclear. The CDR3 runs to 13 residues. Germline lookup yields CDR1 GTSNPN and CDR2 SVGIG (reference sequence). The V end was cut by 4 bases, the J end by 7 bases, with 13 bases between. This chain's CDR3 is CAWNMEFGGELFF. CDR3 bases: TGTGCCTGGAACATGGAGTTTGGCGGGGAGCTGTTTTTT.